The present entry profiles one TCR beta chain with its context. Its target is unknown. This sample is drawn from a study of response to subunit inactivated influenza vaccine. Study outcomes and limitations: There was a suggestion from the authors that each seasonal influenza vaccination recruits few new T cells.

This CDR3 region has 17 residues. Germline V gene lookup returns CDR1 DFQATT and CDR2 SNEGSKA (reference sequence). V shed 0 bases and J 6 bases; nucleotides not matched to a gene: 14. TCRdb used MiXCR to reprocess the RT-PCR reads, holding one entry per CDR3 protein. The table shows 800,000 or so distinct CDR3 sequences, with 21% occurring only once. The origin of this receptor is a man aged 45-65 years who received an inactivated influenza vaccine. The source was PBMCs from blood, collected around 5 days after vaccination. The V gene is TRBV20-1, the J gene TRBJ2-3; 8 bases are shared with TRBD2. The CDR3 sequence is CSARDPASGSIEDTQYF. For the CDR3, the DNA is TGCAGTGCTAGAGATCCAGCCAGCGGGAGTATAGAGGATACGCAGTATTTT.